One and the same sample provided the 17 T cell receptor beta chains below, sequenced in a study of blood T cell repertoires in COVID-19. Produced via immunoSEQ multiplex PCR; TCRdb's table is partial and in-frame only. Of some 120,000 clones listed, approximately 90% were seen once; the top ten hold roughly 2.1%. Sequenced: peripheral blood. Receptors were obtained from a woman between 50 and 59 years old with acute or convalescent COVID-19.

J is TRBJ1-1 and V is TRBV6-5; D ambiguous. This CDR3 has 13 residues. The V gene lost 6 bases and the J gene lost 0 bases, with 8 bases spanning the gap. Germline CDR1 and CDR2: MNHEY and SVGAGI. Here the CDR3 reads CASRRTMNTEAFF. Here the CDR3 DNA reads TGTGCCAGCAGACGTACAATGAACACTGAAGCTTTCTTT.

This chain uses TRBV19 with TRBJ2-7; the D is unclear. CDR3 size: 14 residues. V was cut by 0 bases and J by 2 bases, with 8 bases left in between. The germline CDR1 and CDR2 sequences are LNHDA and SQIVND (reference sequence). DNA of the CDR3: TGTGCCAGTAGTATAGATGACACCGCCTACGAGCAGTACTTC. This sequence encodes CASSIDDTAYEQYF.

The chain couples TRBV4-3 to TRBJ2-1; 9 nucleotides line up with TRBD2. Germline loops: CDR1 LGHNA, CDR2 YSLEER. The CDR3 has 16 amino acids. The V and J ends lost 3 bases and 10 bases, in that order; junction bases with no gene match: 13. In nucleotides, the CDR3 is TGCGCCAGCAGCCACCAAGCGGGGGGCCCCGCAGAGGAGCAGTTCTTC. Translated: CASSHQAGGPAEEQFF.

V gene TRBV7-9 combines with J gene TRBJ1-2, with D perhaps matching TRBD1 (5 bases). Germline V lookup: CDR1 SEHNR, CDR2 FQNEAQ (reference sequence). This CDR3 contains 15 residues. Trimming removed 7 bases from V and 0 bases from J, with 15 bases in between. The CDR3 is CASNRGDGANYGYTF. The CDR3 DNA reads TGTGCCAGCAATCGGGGGGACGGCGCTAACTATGGCTACACCTTC.

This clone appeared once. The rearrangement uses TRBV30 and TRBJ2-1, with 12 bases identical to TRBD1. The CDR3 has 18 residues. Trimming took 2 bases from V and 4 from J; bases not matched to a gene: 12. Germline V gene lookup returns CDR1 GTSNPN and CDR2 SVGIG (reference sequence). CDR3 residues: CAWSRDRGLIQGYNEQFF. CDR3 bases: TGTGCCTGGAGTCGGGACAGGGGGCTTATACAAGGATACAATGAGCAGTTCTTC.

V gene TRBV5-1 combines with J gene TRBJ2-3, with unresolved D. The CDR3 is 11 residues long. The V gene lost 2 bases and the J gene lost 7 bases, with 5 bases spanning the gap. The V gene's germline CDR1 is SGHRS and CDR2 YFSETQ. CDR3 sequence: CASSFSHTQYF. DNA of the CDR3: TGCGCCAGCAGCTTCAGTCATACGCAGTATTTT.

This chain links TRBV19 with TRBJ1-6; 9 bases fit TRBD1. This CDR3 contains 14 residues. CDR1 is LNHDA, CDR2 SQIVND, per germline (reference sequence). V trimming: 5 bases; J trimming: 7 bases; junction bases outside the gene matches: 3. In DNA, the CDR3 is TGTGCCAGTAGTTTGGGGACAGGGAATTCACCCCTCCACTTT. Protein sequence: CASSLGTGNSPLHF.

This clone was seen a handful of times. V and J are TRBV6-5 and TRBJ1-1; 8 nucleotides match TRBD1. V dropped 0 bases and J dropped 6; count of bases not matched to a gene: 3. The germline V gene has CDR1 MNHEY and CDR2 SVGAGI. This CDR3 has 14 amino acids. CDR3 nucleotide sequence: TGTGCCAGCAGTTACTCCACAGGGGGTCCTGAAGCTTTCTTT. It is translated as CASSYSTGGPEAFF.

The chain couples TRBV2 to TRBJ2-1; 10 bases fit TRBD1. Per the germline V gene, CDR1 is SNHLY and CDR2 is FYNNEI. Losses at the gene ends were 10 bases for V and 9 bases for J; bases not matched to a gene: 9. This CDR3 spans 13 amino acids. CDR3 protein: CANRDRGIGEQFF. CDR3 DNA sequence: TGTGCCAACCGGGACAGGGGAATCGGTGAGCAGTTCTTC. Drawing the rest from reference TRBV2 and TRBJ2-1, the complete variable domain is EPEVTQTPSHQVTQMGQEVILRCVPISNHLYFYWYRQILGQKVEFLVSFYNNEISEKSEIFDDQFSVERPDGSNFTLKIRSTKLEDSAMYFCANRDRGIGEQFFGPGTRLTVL.

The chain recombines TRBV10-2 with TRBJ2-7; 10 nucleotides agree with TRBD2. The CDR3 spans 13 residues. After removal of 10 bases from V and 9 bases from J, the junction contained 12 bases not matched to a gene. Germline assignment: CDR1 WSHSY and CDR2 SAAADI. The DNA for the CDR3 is TGCGCCACCGGAGAACTAGCGGGACTCGTGCAGTACTTC. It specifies CATGELAGLVQYF.

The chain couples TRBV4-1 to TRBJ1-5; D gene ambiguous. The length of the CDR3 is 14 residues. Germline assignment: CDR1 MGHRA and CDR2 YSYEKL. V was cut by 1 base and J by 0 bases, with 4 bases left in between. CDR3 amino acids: CASSQVLSNQPQHF. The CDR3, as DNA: TGCGCCAGCAGCCAAGTACTTAGCAATCAGCCCCAGCATTTT.

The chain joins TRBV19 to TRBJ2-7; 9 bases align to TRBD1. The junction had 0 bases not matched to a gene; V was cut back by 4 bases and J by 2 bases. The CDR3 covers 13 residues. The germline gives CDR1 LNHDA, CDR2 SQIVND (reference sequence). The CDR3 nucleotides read TGTGCCAGTAGTAGGGACAGGGCCTACGAGCAGTACTTC. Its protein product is CASSRDRAYEQYF.

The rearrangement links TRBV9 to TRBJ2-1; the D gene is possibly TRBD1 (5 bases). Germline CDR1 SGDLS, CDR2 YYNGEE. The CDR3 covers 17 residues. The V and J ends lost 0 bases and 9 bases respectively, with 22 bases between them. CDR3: CASSVGPLAQTQGEQFF. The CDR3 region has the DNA TGTGCCAGCAGCGTAGGACCCCTGGCTCAGACCCAGGGTGAGCAGTTCTTC.

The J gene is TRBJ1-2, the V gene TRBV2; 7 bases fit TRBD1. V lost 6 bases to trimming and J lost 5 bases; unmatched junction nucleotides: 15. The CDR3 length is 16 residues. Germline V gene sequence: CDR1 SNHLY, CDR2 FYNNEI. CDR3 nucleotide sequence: TGTGCCAGCAGCCCCGGGACAGTGGATCCGATTTATGGCTACACCTTC. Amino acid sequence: CASSPGTVDPIYGYTF.

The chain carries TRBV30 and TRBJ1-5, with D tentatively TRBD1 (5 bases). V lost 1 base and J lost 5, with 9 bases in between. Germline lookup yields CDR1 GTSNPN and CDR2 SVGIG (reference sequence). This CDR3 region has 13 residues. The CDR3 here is CAWSASRDQPQHF. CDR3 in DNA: TGTGCCTGGAGTGCTTCCAGGGATCAGCCCCAGCATTTT.

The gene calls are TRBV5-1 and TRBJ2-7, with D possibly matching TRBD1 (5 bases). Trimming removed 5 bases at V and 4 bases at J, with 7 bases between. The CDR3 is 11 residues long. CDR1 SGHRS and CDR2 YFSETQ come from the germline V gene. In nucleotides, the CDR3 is TGCGCCAGCAGGGGGCAGTACGAGCAGTACTTC. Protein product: CASRGQYEQYF.

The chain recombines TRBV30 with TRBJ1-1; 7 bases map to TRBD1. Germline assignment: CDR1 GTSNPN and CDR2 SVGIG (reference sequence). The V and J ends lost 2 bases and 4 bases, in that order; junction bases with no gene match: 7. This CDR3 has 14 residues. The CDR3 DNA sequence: TGTGCCTGGAGTAGGGGGCAGATTGGCACTGAAGCTTTCTTT. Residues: CAWSRGQIGTEAFF.